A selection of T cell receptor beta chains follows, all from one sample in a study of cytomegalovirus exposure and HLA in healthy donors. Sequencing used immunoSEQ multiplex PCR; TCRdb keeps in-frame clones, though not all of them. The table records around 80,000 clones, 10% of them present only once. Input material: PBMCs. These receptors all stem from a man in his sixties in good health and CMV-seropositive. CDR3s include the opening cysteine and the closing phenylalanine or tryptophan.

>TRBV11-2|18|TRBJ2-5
CASSLDPPSLAHQETQYF
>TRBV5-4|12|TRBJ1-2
CASSPDTAGYTF
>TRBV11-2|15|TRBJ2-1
CASSKGLATYNEQFF
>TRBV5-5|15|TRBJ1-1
CASSLAATGGTEAFF
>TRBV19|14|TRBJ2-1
CASSPRTGGDEQFF
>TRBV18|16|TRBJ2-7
CASSPPGQGAAAEQYF
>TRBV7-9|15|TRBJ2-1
CASSFTDMIYNEQFF
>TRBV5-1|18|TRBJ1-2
CASSLAHLGPGEDYGYTF
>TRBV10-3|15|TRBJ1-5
CAISERQGEGQPQHF
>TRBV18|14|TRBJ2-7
CASHPGLANDEQYF
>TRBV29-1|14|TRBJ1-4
CSVGTGATNEKLFF
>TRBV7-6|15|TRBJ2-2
CASKRGQQNTGELFF
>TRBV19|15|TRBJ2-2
CASSITGGVTGELFF
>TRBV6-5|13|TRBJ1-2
CASSYGAIYGYTF
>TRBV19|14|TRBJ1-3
CASSTGQGGNTIYF
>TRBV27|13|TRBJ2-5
CASSFSDSETQYF
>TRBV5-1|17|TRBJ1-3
CASSPEGGRVAGNTIYF
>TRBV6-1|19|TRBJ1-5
CASSERWGTGDYSNQPQHF
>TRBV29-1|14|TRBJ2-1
CSGALAGGPYEQFF
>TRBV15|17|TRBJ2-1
CATSRDLAGVTYNEQFF